This T cell receptor beta chain was identified during a study of blood T cell repertoires in COVID-19. Measured with immunoSEQ multiplex PCR; TCRdb has only the in-frame clones, and not every one. The sample yields roughly 230,000 clones, nearly 90% seen once. The CDR3 consists of 17 residues. V was clipped by 4 bases and J by 4 bases; unmatched bases: 16. The germline V gene has CDR1 SGHDT and CDR2 YYEEEE. Sequences were obtained from peripheral blood. This clonotype originated in a woman in her thirties or forties who had recovered from COVID-19. This chain links TRBV5-6 with TRBJ2-5; 7 bases line up with TRBD1. The CDR3 DNA reads as TGTGCCAGCAGCCCGTACCTTCTCACAGGGGTAACAGAGACCCAGTACTTC. This codes for CASSPYLLTGVTETQYF.